Presented here are 31 T cell receptor beta chains from one specimen sequenced in a study of cytomegalovirus exposure and HLA in healthy donors. This PCR relied on a set of 60 Vbeta primers and 13 Jbeta primers. Produced via immunoSEQ multiplex PCR; TCRdb's table is partial and in-frame only. The sample holds 150,000 or so clones, around 79% seen once. The sample consisted of PBMCs. These receptors originate from a woman in her 50s in good health and CMV-seropositive.

The CDR3 DNA is TGTGCCAGCAGCTTAGAAACTGCGCCGCTCGAGCAGTACTTC. It specifies CASSLETAPLEQYF. The rearrangement joins TRBV7-8 to TRBJ2-7; D remains unclear. Between the trimmed V and J ends, which lost 1 base and 6 bases, there was a span of 13 bases. Germline V CDR1 and CDR2: SGHVS, FQNEAQ. CDR3 length: 14 amino acids.

This clone was counted a single time. The CDR3 nucleotides are TGTGCCAGCAATCGGGACAGGGATAATCAGCCCCAGCATTTT. This encodes CASNRDRDNQPQHF. The chain couples TRBV6-1 to TRBJ1-5; TRBD1 matches 9 bases. J gave up 4 bases and V 7 bases, and 5 bases lay outside the gene matches. Per the germline V gene, CDR1 is MNHNS and CDR2 is SASEGT. CDR3 length: 14 residues.

V usage is TRBV4-1 and J usage is TRBJ2-7; weak D call: TRBD1 (6 bases). Trimming took off 2 bases at V and 2 bases at J, with 16 bases between the two ends. CDR3 size: 16 residues. CDR1 MGHRA and CDR2 YSYEKL come from the germline V gene. The DNA for the CDR3 is TGCGCCAGCAGCCAACTATCGACAGGAAATCCCTACGAGCAGTACTTC. This gives the protein CASSQLSTGNPYEQYF.

The chain uses TRBV18 and TRBJ2-1; D possibly corresponds to TRBD2 (6 bases). V shed 5 bases and J shed 8 bases, with 28 bases lying between them. Looked up from germline, CDR1 is KGHSH and CDR2 is LQKENI. This CDR3 contains 18 residues. CDR3 protein: CASSSTLPGTDGGHEQFF. The CDR3 bases are TGTGCCAGCTCATCAACTCTGCCGGGGACTGATGGAGGGCATGAGCAGTTCTTC.

This chain uses TRBV9 with TRBJ2-3, with TRBD1 matching 7 bases. The CDR3 totals 16 residues. The V gene's germline CDR1 is SGDLS and CDR2 YYNGEE. V trimming: 3 bases; J trimming: 0 bases; junction bases outside the gene matches: 7. CDR3 region: CASSARQGRSTDTQYF. In nucleotides, the CDR3 is TGTGCCAGCAGCGCCCGACAGGGCCGAAGCACAGATACGCAGTATTTT.

The rearrangement joins TRBV7-6 to TRBJ1-4, with D possibly matching TRBD1 (5 bases). The germline V gene encodes CDR1 SGHVS and CDR2 FNYEAQ. V was shortened by 0 bases and J by 8 bases, with 16 bases between the two germline ends. The CDR3 is 16 amino acids. The CDR3 sequence: CASSLAGAGILEKLFF. CDR3 in DNA: TGTGCCAGCAGCTTAGCAGGGGCTGGGATCTTGGAAAAACTGTTTTTT.

V and J are TRBV7-2 and TRBJ1-6, with D possibly being TRBD1 (5 bases). The CDR3 sequence is 15 residues long. Trimming stripped 5 bases from V and 1 base from J, with 9 bases between. From germline, CDR1 is SGHTA and CDR2 FQGNSA. The CDR3: CASSPRGSYNSPLHF. CDR3 DNA: TGTGCCAGCAGCCCTCGGGGGTCCTATAATTCACCCCTCCACTTT. The full variable domain, rest sourced from reference TRBV7-2 and TRBJ1-6, is GAGVSQSPSNKVTEKGKDVELRCDPISGHTALYWYRQSLGQGLEFLIYFQGNSAPDKSGLPSDRFSAERTGGSVSTLTIQRTQQEDSAVYLCASSPRGSYNSPLHFGNGTRLTVT.

The count of this clone is one. CDR3: CASSPREADTQYF. DNA of the CDR3: TGTGCCAGCTCACCCCGGGAGGCAGATACGCAGTATTTT. V usage is TRBV18 and J usage is TRBJ2-3; 7 bases match TRBD2. Looked up from germline, CDR1 is KGHSH and CDR2 is LQKENI. There are 13 residues in the CDR3. Trimming took 3 bases from V and 4 from J; bases not matched to a gene: 1.

This chain links TRBV19 with TRBJ2-1; possible D gene TRBD1, 6 bases. Germline V CDR1 and CDR2: LNHDA, SQIVND (reference sequence). The CDR3 runs 16 residues. Trimming took 6 bases from V and 4 from J, leaving 19 bases between them. The CDR3 region has the DNA TGTGCCAGTAGCCTTAACAGGGTTAGTACGTACAATGAGCAGTTCTTC. It encodes CASSLNRVSTYNEQFF.

The CDR3 loop is CASSPGGGQETQYF. CDR3 coding DNA: TGCGCCAGCAGCCCCGGGGGTGGACAAGAGACCCAGTACTTC. V gene TRBV5-1 combines with J gene TRBJ2-5; D might be TRBD2 (6 bases). The CDR3 covers 14 residues. Germline V gene sequence: CDR1 SGHRS, CDR2 YFSETQ. V lost 4 bases and J 2 bases, leaving 12 bases between the germline ends.

The chain carries TRBV6-1 and TRBJ2-5, with D maybe TRBD1 (6 bases). This CDR3 comprises 15 residues. CDR1 and CDR2 from the germline V gene are MNHNS and SASEGT. V lost 3 bases and J 2 bases, leaving 13 bases between the germline ends. The CDR3 DNA reads TGTGCCAGCAGTGAGTTGACAGGTTCACAAGAGACCCAGTACTTC. Protein: CASSELTGSQETQYF.

The chain joins TRBV25-1 to TRBJ2-5; tentatively, D is TRBD2 (5 bases). V was trimmed by 2 bases and J by 3 bases, leaving 10 bases between them. Looked up from germline, CDR1 is MGHDK and CDR2 is SYGVNS. The CDR3 runs 14 residues. Here the CDR3 reads CASSEIGGKETQYF. CDR3 coding DNA: TGTGCCAGCAGTGAAATCGGAGGAAAAGAGACCCAGTACTTC.

The J gene is TRBJ2-1, the V gene TRBV7-8; 7 bases match TRBD2. Germline V gene data show CDR1 as SGHVS and CDR2 as FQNEAQ. V was pared by 1 base and J by 8 bases, with 8 bases of the junction left unmatched. The CDR3 consists of 15 residues. This chain's CDR3 is CASSLDGGGWYEQFF. CDR3 sequence (DNA): TGTGCCAGCAGCTTAGATGGCGGGGGTTGGTATGAGCAGTTCTTC.

The chain uses TRBV10-1 and TRBJ2-5; 12 positions agree with TRBD2. Per the germline V gene, CDR1 is WNHNN and CDR2 is SYGVQD (reference sequence). V gave up 6 bases and J gave up 2 bases; unmatched junction bases: 10. This CDR3 has 17 amino acids. CDR3 bases: TGCGCCAGCAGCGATTCGGGCCTAGCGGGAGGGCAAGAGACCCAGTACTTC. Protein sequence: CASSDSGLAGGQETQYF.

This chain joins TRBV4-3 and TRBJ2-3; TRBD1 matches at 10 bases. There are 15 residues in the CDR3. J lost 7 bases, V lost 2 bases, and 6 bases had no gene match. CDR1 and CDR2 (germline): LGHNA, YSLEER. CDR3 in amino acids: CASSQQRQGANTQYF. The CDR3, as DNA: TGCGCCAGCAGCCAACAACGACAGGGGGCAAATACGCAGTATTTT.

The chain couples TRBV7-2 to TRBJ2-4, with 7 bases matching TRBD1. CDR3 length: 14 amino acids. J gave up 5 bases and V 2 bases, and 3 bases lay outside the gene matches. Germline V lookup: CDR1 SGHTA, CDR2 FQGNSA. CDR3 nucleotides: TGTGCCAGCAGCTTATACCAGGGGGAAAACATTCAGTACTTC. Residues: CASSLYQGENIQYF.

With respect to this clone: Other DNA sequences of this sample code for an identical CDR3. The gene calls are TRBV6-1 and TRBJ2-2; 7 bases align to TRBD1. This CDR3 spans 14 amino acids. Germline lookup yields CDR1 MNHNS and CDR2 SASEGT. The V segment lost 4 bases and the J segment 2 bases; nucleotides outside the gene matches: 1. The chain's CDR3 is CASSGDRNTGELFF. CDR3 coding DNA: TGTGCCAGCAGTGGGGACAGAAACACCGGGGAGCTGTTTTTT.

The V gene is TRBV2, the J gene TRBJ1-1; D remains ambiguous. CDR1 and CDR2 (germline): SNHLY, FYNNEI. Between the trimmed V and J ends, which lost 4 bases and 3 bases, there was a span of 9 bases. This CDR3 spans 13 amino acids. The CDR3 loop reads CASSVAPYTEAFF. The CDR3 coding sequence is TGTGCCAGCAGTGTGGCCCCCTACACTGAAGCTTTCTTT.

About this clone itself: A much larger clone is a single base away; this may be a read error. The chain couples TRBV5-4 to TRBJ2-3; D call uncertain. Trimming shortened V by 2 bases and J by 0 bases, and 4 bases separated the two germline ends. The CDR3 runs to 13 residues. Germline loops: CDR1 SGHNT, CDR2 YYREEE (reference sequence). The CDR3 DNA follows: TGTGCCAGCAGCTTCCCTAGCACAGATACGCAGTATTTT. It encodes CASSFPSTDTQYF.

This clone was seen just once. V is TRBV10-1 and J is TRBJ1-5; D gene unclear. The CDR3 has 16 amino acids. Per the germline V gene, CDR1 is WNHNN and CDR2 is SYGVQD (reference sequence). Trimming stripped 7 bases from V and 6 bases from J, with 22 bases between. CDR3 protein: CASIHLTPWAGQPQHF. CDR3 nucleotide sequence: TGCGCCAGCATCCACCTGACACCCTGGGCGGGTCAGCCCCAGCATTTT.

The genes are TRBV2 and TRBJ2-2; no clear D. CDR1 and CDR2 from the germline V gene are SNHLY and FYNNEI. The CDR3 runs to 10 residues. The V end was cut by 8 bases, the J end by 7 bases, with 5 bases between. CDR3 loop: CASSSGELFF. CDR3 coding DNA: TGTGCCAGCTCTAGCGGGGAGCTGTTTTTT.

The rearrangement uses TRBV6-6 and TRBJ1-1; 9 nucleotides align to TRBD1. This CDR3 has 14 residues. Germline V CDR1 and CDR2: MNHNY, SVGAGI (reference sequence). V dropped 9 bases and J dropped 1; count of bases not matched to a gene: 6. The CDR3 DNA sequence: TGTGCCAGTGGACAGGGGAGCGAGAACACTGAAGCTTTCTTT. This encodes CASGQGSENTEAFF.

This chain uses TRBV12-5 with TRBJ1-1; D might be TRBD1 (5 bases). Germline values: CDR1 LGHNT, CDR2 FRNRAP. The CDR3 has 14 residues. V gave up 3 bases and J gave up 0 bases, with 8 bases separating them. The CDR3, as DNA: TGTGCTAGTGGTTTAGGGGCTCTGAACACTGAAGCTTTCTTT. As protein: CASGLGALNTEAFF.

This chain uses TRBV4-2 with TRBJ1-1, with 7 bases fitting TRBD1. Germline loops: CDR1 LGHNA, CDR2 YNFKEQ. J lost 2 bases, V lost 5 bases, and 8 bases had no gene match. The CDR3 length is 15 residues. The CDR3 is CASSSRTGLNTEAFF. For the CDR3, the DNA is TGTGCCAGCAGCTCTCGGACAGGTCTAAACACTGAAGCTTTCTTT.

This rearrangement joins TRBV19 to TRBJ2-7; 9 bases match TRBD1. Germline-derived CDR1 and CDR2 are LNHDA and SQIVND (reference sequence). CDR3 length equals 13 residues. Losses at the gene ends were 5 bases for V and 3 bases for J; bases not matched to a gene: 2. The CDR3 bases are TGTGCCAGTAGTTTGGACAGGGGCTACGAGCAGTACTTC. It codes for CASSLDRGYEQYF.

The chain uses TRBV7-3 and TRBJ2-3; 7 nucleotides match TRBD1. The CDR3 is made up of 13 amino acids. V was pared by 5 bases and J by 3 bases, with 2 bases of the junction left unmatched. Per germline, CDR1 SGHTA and CDR2 FQGTGA. Here the CDR3 reads CASSVTGTDTQYF. In DNA form, the CDR3 reads TGTGCCAGCAGCGTGACAGGGACAGATACGCAGTATTTT.

The V gene is TRBV27, the J gene TRBJ2-6, with a possible D match to TRBD1 (5 bases). V was cut by 4 bases and J by 2 bases, with 21 bases left in between. Germline lookup yields CDR1 MNHEY and CDR2 SMNVEV (reference sequence). The CDR3 contains 19 residues. CDR3 region: CASSSRPPLTGTGANVLTF. As DNA, the CDR3 is TGTGCCAGCAGTTCCCGACCCCCACTTACAGGAACTGGGGCCAACGTCCTGACTTTC.

The chain couples TRBV13 to TRBJ2-7; D perhaps matches TRBD2 (5 bases). Germline loops: CDR1 PRHDT, CDR2 FYEKMQ (reference sequence). This CDR3 has 16 amino acids. The ends were cut back, 5 bases at V and 6 bases at J, with 23 bases in the middle. The CDR3 reads CASSLAGTREEPEQYF. CDR3 sequence (DNA): TGTGCCAGCAGCCTCGCCGGTACTAGAGAAGAACCCGAGCAGTACTTC.

This clone was picked up one time. The chain carries TRBV28 and TRBJ1-5; D is perhaps TRBD1 (5 bases). CDR3 length equals 18 residues. The germline gives CDR1 MDHEN, CDR2 SYDVKM. V was shortened by 4 bases and J by 0 bases, with 19 bases between the two germline ends. As DNA, the CDR3 is TGTGCCAGCAGTTCACCGGGGGATTCCGCTTATAGCAATCAGCCCCAGCATTTT. The encoded protein is CASSSPGDSAYSNQPQHF.

V and J are TRBV19 and TRBJ2-7, with D maybe TRBD2 (5 bases). The CDR3 has 14 residues. The V gene lost 5 bases and the J gene lost 0 bases, with 11 bases spanning the gap. Germline CDR1 reads LNHDA; CDR2 reads SQIVND (reference sequence). This CDR3 is CASSPMRASYEQYF. CDR3 sequence (DNA): TGTGCCAGTAGTCCGATGCGGGCCTCCTACGAGCAGTACTTC.

This clone appeared a single time. This chain joins TRBV14 and TRBJ1-4, with D perhaps matching TRBD1 (5 bases). V dropped 1 base and J dropped 8 bases, with 29 bases sitting between them. Per germline, CDR1 SGHDN and CDR2 FVKESK. This CDR3 region has 20 residues. The CDR3 sequence: CASSQVKIRGFPPPFEKLFF. As DNA, the CDR3 is TGTGCCAGCAGCCAAGTCAAGATCCGGGGGTTTCCTCCCCCTTTCGAAAAACTGTTTTTT.